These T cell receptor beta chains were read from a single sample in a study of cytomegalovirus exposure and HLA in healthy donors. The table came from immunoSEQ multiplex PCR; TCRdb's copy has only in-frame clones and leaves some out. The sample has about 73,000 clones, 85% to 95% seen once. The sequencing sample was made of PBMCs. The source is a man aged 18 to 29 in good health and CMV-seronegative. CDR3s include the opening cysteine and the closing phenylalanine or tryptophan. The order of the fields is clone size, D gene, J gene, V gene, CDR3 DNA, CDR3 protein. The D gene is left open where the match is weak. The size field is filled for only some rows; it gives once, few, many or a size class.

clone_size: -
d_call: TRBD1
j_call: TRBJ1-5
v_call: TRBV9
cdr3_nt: TGTGCCAGCAGCGAAACAGGGGATCCTTTTGGTCAGCCCCAGCATTTT
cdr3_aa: CASSETGDPFGQPQHF

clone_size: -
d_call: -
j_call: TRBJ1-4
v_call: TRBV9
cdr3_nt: TGTGCCAGCAGCCTCCCCCGAGACGGGGAAGACACTAATGAAAAACTGTTTTTT
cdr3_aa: CASSLPRDGEDTNEKLFF

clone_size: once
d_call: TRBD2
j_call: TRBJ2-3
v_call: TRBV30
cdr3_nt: TGTGCCGTCAGCCCTAGCGGGGGGCTGGATACGCAGTATTTT
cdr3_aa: CAVSPSGGLDTQYF

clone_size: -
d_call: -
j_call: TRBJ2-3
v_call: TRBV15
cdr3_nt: TGTGCCACCAGCAGAGATCAGGTAACAGATACGCAGTATTTT
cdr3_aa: CATSRDQVTDTQYF

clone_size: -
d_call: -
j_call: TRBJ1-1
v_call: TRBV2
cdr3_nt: TGTGCCAGCAGACCTCTGGGGGGAATGAACACTGAAGCTTTCTTT
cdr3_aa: CASRPLGGMNTEAFF

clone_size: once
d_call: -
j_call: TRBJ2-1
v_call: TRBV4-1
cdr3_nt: TGCGCCAGCAGCTTCAGGGAAGGTGAGCAGTTCTTC
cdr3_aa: CASSFREGEQFF

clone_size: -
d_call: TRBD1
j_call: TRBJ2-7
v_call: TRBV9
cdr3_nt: TGTGCCAGCAGCTCCCGACAGGGCTACGAGCAGTACTTC
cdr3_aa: CASSSRQGYEQYF

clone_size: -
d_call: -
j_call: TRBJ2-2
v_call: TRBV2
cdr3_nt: TGTGCCAGCAGTGAAATCCATGCAGCGAACACCGGGGAGCTGTTTTTT
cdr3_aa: CASSEIHAANTGELFF

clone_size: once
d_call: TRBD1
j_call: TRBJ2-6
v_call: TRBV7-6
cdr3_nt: TGTGCCAGCAGCTTAGTTGTCCGGACAGGGGGCACTGGGGCCAACGTCCTGACTTTC
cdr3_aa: CASSLVVRTGGTGANVLTF